Presented here are 18 T cell receptor beta chains from one specimen sequenced in a study of blood T cell repertoires in COVID-19. Libraries were prepared by immunoSEQ multiplex PCR; TCRdb keeps only in-frame clonotypes and omits some of them. Of about 130,000 clones in the sample, around 80% were seen once. Sequencing was carried out using peripheral blood. The origin of the receptors is a woman aged 50 to 60 with acute or convalescent COVID-19.

V usage is TRBV7-9 and J usage is TRBJ2-5; 12 bases map to TRBD1. Germline V gene lookup returns CDR1 SEHNR and CDR2 FQNEAQ (reference sequence). The trim removed 6 bases at V and 5 bases at J, leaving 7 bases unmatched. The CDR3 has 15 residues. In DNA form, the CDR3 reads TGTGCCAGCAGAACGGGACAGGGGGCATCGGAGACCCAGTACTTC. Its translation is CASRTGQGASETQYF.

V and J are TRBV30 and TRBJ2-6; D is ambiguous. Trimming removed 2 bases from V and 2 bases from J, with 13 bases in between. Germline CDR1 reads GTSNPN; CDR2 reads SVGIG (reference sequence). The CDR3 length is 16 residues. The CDR3 region is CAWSRARTPGANVLTF. For the CDR3, the DNA is TGTGCCTGGAGTAGAGCTCGAACGCCTGGGGCCAACGTCCTGACTTTC.

The chain joins TRBV3-1 (or the pseudogene TRBV3-2) to TRBJ1-2; D uncertain. This CDR3 has 15 residues. Germline V gene data show CDR1 as LGHDT and CDR2 as YNNKEL (reference sequence). V lost 4 bases and J 5 bases, leaving 17 bases between the germline ends. The CDR3 sequence: CASSLPGGLQYGYTF. Here the CDR3 DNA reads TGTGCCAGCAGCCTCCCAGGAGGGCTGCAGTATGGCTACACCTTC.

The chain combines TRBV4-2 with TRBJ1-1, with D perhaps matching TRBD1 (5 bases). Trimming removed 0 bases at V and 6 bases at J, with 14 bases between. From germline, CDR1 is LGHNA and CDR2 YNFKEQ. CDR3 length equals 15 residues. The CDR3: CASSQEARQRPEAFF. For the CDR3, the DNA is TGTGCCAGCAGCCAAGAGGCCAGACAGAGACCTGAAGCTTTCTTT.

This clone appeared a few times. This chain uses TRBV18 with TRBJ2-5; D is possibly TRBD1 (6 bases). V dropped 3 bases and J dropped 0 bases, with 8 bases sitting between them. Germline values: CDR1 KGHSH, CDR2 LQKENI. The CDR3 spans 14 residues. The CDR3 nucleotides read TGTGCCAGCTCACCCGGGACAAACCAAGAGACCCAGTACTTC. It is translated as CASSPGTNQETQYF.

The V call is TRBV5-1, the J call TRBJ1-1; 8 bases align to TRBD1. The CDR3 is made up of 14 amino acids. The V segment lost 1 base and the J segment 12 bases; nucleotides outside the gene matches: 11. Germline V lookup: CDR1 SGHRS, CDR2 YFSETQ. The CDR3 DNA reads as TGCGCCAGCAGCTTGCTAGGCGGGGGACAGGAGTCTTTCTTT. This sequence encodes CASSLLGGGQESFF.

This rearrangement joins TRBV18 to TRBJ1-1; perhaps TRBD1 as D (6 bases). Germline V gene lookup returns CDR1 KGHSH and CDR2 LQKENI. This CDR3 spans 14 amino acids. The ends were cut back, 2 bases at V and 1 base at J, with 8 bases in the middle. The CDR3 nucleotides read TGTGCCAGCTCACCAGACAGGAGGAACACTGAAGCTTTCTTT. It encodes CASSPDRRNTEAFF.

This sequence joins TRBV28 and TRBJ2-7; possibly TRBD2 for D (5 bases). CDR1 MDHEN and CDR2 SYDVKM come from the germline V gene. The CDR3 runs to 14 residues. V lost 3 bases and J lost 4, with 13 bases in between. This CDR3 is CASSFPGVDYEQYF. In nucleotides, the CDR3 is TGTGCCAGCAGTTTCCCCGGGGTCGATTACGAGCAGTACTTC.

V usage is TRBV3-1 (or the pseudogene TRBV3-2) and J usage is TRBJ2-7, with 8 bases identical to TRBD1. The CDR3 sequence is 16 residues long. J lost 3 bases, V lost 0 bases, and 7 bases had no gene match. From germline, CDR1 is LGHDT and CDR2 YNNKEL (reference sequence). CDR3 protein: CASSQDLGQDRYEQYF. The CDR3 coding sequence is TGTGCCAGCAGCCAAGATCTGGGACAGGATCGCTACGAGCAGTACTTC.

The chain couples TRBV9 to TRBJ1-3; 11 nucleotides match TRBD1. The CDR3 runs 16 residues. CDR1 and CDR2 (germline): SGDLS, YYNGEE. V lost 4 bases and J lost 3; bases outside the gene matches: 6. In DNA, the CDR3 is TGTGCCAGCAGCCCTCGGACAGGGGGCAGTGGAAACACCATATATTTT. This codes for CASSPRTGGSGNTIYF.

The chain uses TRBV15 and TRBJ1-1; D is uncertain. Germline CDR1 is LNHNV and CDR2 is YYDKDF (reference sequence). Trimming took off 6 bases at V and 0 bases at J, with 8 bases between the two ends. The CDR3 has 13 residues. CDR3 bases: TGTGCCACCAGTGTCATGTTGAACACTGAAGCTTTCTTT. Its translation is CATSVMLNTEAFF.

The chain joins TRBV11-3 to TRBJ2-5; tentatively, D is TRBD2 (5 bases). CDR1 is SGHNT, CDR2 YENEEA, per germline. Trimming cost V 5 bases and J 5 bases, with 12 bases left between them. The CDR3 sequence is 13 residues long. In DNA, the CDR3 is TGTGCCAGCAGCCTGGGCCCGGGGGAGACCCAGTACTTC. It encodes CASSLGPGETQYF. The full variable domain, with the rest looked up from reference TRBV11-3 and TRBJ2-5, is EAGVVQSPRYKIIEKKQPVAFWCNPISGHNTLYWYLQNLGQGPELLIRYENEEAVDDSQLPKDRFSAERLKGVDSTLKIQPAELGDSAVYLCASSLGPGETQYFGPGTRLLVL.

The genes are TRBV5-4 and TRBJ2-4, with TRBD2 identical over 16 bases. The CDR3 totals 19 residues. CDR1 and CDR2 (germline): SGHNT, YYREEE (reference sequence). V lost 2 bases to trimming and J lost 4 bases; unmatched junction nucleotides: 9. DNA for the CDR3: TGTGCCAGCAGCTTTGGCATTCCGGGACTAGCGGGAGGGAAAAACATTCAGTACTTC. Protein: CASSFGIPGLAGGKNIQYF.

The chain is built from TRBV11-2 and TRBJ1-4; D may be TRBD1 (5 bases). This CDR3 comprises 15 residues. Trimming left V 5 bases short and J 7 bases short, with 17 bases between. The germline gives CDR1 SGHAT, CDR2 FQNNGV. The CDR3, as DNA: TGTGCCAGCAGCCCTGGACGGGGGTCCACTGAAAAACTGTTTTTT. Translation gives CASSPGRGSTEKLFF. Combining the CDR3 with reference TRBV11-2 and TRBJ1-4 gives the whole variable domain EAGVAQSPRYKIIEKRQSVAFWCNPISGHATLYWYQQILGQGPKLLIQFQNNGVVDDSQLPKDRFSAERLKGVDSTLKIQPAKLEDSAVYLCASSPGRGSTEKLFFGSGTQLSVL.

The chain carries TRBV5-1 and TRBJ1-3; perhaps TRBD1 as D (5 bases). Trimming removed 3 bases at V and 3 bases at J, with 7 bases between. Germline CDR1 reads SGHRS; CDR2 reads YFSETQ. The CDR3 spans 13 residues. CDR3 sequence (DNA): TGCGCCAGCAGCTCCGGGGGTGGAAACACCATATATTTT. As protein: CASSSGGGNTIYF.

V usage is TRBV7-8 and J usage is TRBJ2-7; 8 nucleotides agree with TRBD2. Trimming at V came to 2 bases and at J to 2 bases, leaving 11 bases not matched to a gene. CDR1 and CDR2 from the germline V gene are SGHVS and FQNEAQ. The CDR3 has 17 amino acids. The CDR3 nucleotides read TGTGCCAGCAGCTTACATCCCCGAACTAGCGGTACCTACGAGCAGTACTTC. Its translation is CASSLHPRTSGTYEQYF.

J is TRBJ2-2 and V is TRBV5-1; D is undetermined. From germline, CDR1 is SGHRS and CDR2 YFSETQ. This CDR3 has 15 amino acids. V dropped 7 bases and J dropped 0 bases, with 13 bases sitting between them. The CDR3: CASAKSIANTGELFF. The CDR3 DNA follows: TGCGCCAGCGCAAAGTCGATAGCGAACACCGGGGAGCTGTTTTTT.

A remark on this clone: Within the sample, other DNA sequences also encode this same CDR3. The chain links TRBV19 to TRBJ1-1; 10 bases fit TRBD1. The CDR3 contains 13 residues. With 6 bases clipped from V and 5 bases from J, the junction kept 3 bases outside the gene matches. The germline CDR1 and CDR2 sequences are LNHDA and SQIVND (reference sequence). Here the CDR3 reads CASRTGGKTEAFF. As DNA, the CDR3 is TGTGCCAGTAGGACAGGGGGCAAGACTGAAGCTTTCTTT.